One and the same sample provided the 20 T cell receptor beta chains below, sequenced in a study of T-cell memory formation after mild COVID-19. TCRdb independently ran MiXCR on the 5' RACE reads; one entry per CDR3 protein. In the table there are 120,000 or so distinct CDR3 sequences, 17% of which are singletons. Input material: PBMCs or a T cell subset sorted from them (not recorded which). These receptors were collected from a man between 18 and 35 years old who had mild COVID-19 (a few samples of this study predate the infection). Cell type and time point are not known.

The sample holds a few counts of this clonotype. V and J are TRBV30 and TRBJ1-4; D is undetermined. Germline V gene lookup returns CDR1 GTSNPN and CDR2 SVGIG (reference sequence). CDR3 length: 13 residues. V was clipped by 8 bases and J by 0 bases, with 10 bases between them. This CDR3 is CAGSYATNEKLFF. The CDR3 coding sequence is TGTGCCGGATCATATGCAACTAATGAAAAACTGTTTTTT. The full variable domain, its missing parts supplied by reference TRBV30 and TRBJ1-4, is SQTIHQWPATLVQPVGSPLSLECTVEGTSNPNLYWYRQAAGRGLQLLFYSVGIGQISSEVPQNLSASRPQDRQFILSSKKLLLSDSGFYLCAGSYATNEKLFFGSGTQLSVL.

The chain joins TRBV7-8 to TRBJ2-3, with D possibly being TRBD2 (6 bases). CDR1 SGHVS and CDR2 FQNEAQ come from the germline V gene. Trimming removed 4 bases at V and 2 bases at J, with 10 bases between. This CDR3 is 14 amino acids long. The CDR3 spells CASSSLANTDTQYF. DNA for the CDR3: TGTGCCAGCAGCTCGCTAGCGAACACAGATACGCAGTATTTT.

The CDR3 loop is CASGPGLAGDTGELFF. DNA for the CDR3: TGCGCCAGCGGACCGGGACTAGCGGGGGACACCGGGGAGCTGTTTTTT. The chain joins TRBV5-1 to TRBJ2-2; 14 bases match TRBD2. The V and J ends lost 7 bases and 3 bases, in that order; junction bases with no gene match: 5. CDR3 size: 16 residues. Germline CDR1 reads SGHRS; CDR2 reads YFSETQ.

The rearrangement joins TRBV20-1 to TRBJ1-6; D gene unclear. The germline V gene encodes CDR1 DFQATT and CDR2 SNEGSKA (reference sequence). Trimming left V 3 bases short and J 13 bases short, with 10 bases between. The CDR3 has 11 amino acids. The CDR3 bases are TGCAGTGCTAGTAAGGGTGTGCCCCTCCACTTT. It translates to CSASKGVPLHF.

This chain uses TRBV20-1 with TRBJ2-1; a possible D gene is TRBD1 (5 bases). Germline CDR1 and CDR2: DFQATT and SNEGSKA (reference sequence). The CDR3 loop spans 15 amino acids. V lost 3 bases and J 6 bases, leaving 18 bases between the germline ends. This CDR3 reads CSASTGPNALNEQFF. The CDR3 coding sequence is TGCAGTGCTAGCACAGGTCCCAACGCCCTCAATGAGCAGTTCTTC.

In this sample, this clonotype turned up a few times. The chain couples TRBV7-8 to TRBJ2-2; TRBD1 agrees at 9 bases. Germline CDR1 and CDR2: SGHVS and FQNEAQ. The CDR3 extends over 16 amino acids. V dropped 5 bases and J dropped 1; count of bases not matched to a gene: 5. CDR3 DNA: TGTGCCAGCAGCAACCGGGACAGGGTGAACACCGGGGAGCTGTTTTTT. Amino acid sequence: CASSNRDRVNTGELFF.

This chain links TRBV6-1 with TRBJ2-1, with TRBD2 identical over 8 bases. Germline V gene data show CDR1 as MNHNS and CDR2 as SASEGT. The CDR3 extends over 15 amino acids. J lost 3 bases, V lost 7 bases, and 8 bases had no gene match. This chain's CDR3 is CASNGGAAIYNEQFF. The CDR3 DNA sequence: TGTGCCAGCAACGGGGGGGCCGCTATCTACAATGAGCAGTTCTTC.

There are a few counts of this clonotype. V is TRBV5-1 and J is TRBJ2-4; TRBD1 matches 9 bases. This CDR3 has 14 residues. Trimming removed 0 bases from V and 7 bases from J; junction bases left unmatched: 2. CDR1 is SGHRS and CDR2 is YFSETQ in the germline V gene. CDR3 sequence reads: CASSLEGQGNIQYF. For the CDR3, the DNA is TGCGCCAGCAGCTTGGAGGGACAGGGTAACATTCAGTACTTC.

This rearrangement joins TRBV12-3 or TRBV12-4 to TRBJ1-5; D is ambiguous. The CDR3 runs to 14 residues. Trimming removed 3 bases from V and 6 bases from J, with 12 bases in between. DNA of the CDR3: TGTGCCAGCAGTTTGGAGACACCGGTTCAGCCCCAGCATTTT. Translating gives CASSLETPVQPQHF.

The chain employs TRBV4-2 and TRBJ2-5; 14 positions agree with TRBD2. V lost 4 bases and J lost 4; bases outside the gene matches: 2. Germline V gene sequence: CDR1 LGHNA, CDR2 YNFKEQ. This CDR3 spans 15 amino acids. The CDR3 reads CASSPTSGGGETQYF. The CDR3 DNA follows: TGTGCCAGCAGCCCGACTAGCGGGGGGGGAGAGACCCAGTACTTC.

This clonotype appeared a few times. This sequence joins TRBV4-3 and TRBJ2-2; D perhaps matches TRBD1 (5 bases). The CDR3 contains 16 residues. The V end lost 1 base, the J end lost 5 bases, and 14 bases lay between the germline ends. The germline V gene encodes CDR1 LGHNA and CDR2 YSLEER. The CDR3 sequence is CASSQVGAGRTGELFF. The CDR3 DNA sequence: TGCGCCAGCAGCCAAGTTGGGGCAGGGCGAACCGGGGAGCTGTTTTTT.

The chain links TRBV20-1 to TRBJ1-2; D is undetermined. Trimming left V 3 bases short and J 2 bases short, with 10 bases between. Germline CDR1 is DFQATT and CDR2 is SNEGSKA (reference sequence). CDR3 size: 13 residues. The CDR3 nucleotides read TGCAGTGCTAGGCTGGCCCTCAACTATGGCTACACCTTC. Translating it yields CSARLALNYGYTF.

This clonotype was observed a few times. The CDR3 DNA sequence: TGTGCCATCAGTGAAGACAGCTCGTTACCCACCGGAGCGCAGTATTTT. Translating gives CAISEDSSLPTGAQYF. This chain links TRBV10-3 with TRBJ2-3; tentative D call: TRBD1 (5 bases). The CDR3 contains 16 residues. Trimming left V 3 bases short and J 10 bases short, with 23 bases between. The V gene's germline CDR1 is ENHRY and CDR2 SYGVKD.

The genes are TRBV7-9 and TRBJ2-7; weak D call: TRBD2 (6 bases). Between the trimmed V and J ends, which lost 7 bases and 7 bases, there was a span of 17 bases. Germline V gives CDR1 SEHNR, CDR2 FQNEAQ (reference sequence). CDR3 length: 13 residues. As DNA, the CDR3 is TGTGCCAGCACCGCGGCGGGGACGAGGGAGCAGTACGTC. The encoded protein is CASTAAGTREQYV.

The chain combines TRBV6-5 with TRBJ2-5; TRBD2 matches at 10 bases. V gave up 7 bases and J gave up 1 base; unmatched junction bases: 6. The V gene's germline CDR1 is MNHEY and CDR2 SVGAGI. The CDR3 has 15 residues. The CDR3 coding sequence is TGTGCCAGCAAATCTAGCGGGGGCCTCCAAGAGACCCAGTACTTC. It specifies CASKSSGGLQETQYF.

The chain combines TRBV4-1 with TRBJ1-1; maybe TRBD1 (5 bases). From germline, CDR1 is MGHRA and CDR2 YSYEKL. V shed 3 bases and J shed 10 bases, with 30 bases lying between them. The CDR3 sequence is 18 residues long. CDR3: CASSQDVRLRDSKAGAFF. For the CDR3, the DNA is TGCGCCAGCAGCCAGGATGTAAGACTCCGGGACTCCAAGGCGGGAGCTTTCTTT.

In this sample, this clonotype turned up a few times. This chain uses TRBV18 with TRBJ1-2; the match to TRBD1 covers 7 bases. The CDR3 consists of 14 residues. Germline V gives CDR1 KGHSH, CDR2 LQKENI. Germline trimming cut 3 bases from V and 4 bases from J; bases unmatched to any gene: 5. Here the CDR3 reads CASSPTTGSYGYTF. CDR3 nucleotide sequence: TGTGCCAGCTCACCGACGACAGGGAGCTATGGCTACACCTTC.

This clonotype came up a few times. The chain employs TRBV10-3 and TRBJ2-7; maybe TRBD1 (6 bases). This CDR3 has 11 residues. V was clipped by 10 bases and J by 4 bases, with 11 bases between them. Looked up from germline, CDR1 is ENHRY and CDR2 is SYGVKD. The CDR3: CATGQPYEQYF. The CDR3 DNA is TGTGCCACCGGACAGCCGTACGAGCAGTACTTC.

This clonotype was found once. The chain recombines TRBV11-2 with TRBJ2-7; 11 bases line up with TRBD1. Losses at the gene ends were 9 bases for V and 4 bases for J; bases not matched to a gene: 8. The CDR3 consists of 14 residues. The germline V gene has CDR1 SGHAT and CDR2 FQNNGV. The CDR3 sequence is CARSMGQGEYEQYF. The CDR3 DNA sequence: TGTGCCAGAAGCATGGGACAGGGGGAATACGAGCAGTACTTC.

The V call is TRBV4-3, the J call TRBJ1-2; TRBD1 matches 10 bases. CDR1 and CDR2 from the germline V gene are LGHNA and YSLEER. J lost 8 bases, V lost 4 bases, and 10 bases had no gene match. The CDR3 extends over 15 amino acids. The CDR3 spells CASSRGRDRGQGYTF. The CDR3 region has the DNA TGCGCCAGCAGCCGAGGCCGGGACAGGGGCCAAGGCTACACCTTC.